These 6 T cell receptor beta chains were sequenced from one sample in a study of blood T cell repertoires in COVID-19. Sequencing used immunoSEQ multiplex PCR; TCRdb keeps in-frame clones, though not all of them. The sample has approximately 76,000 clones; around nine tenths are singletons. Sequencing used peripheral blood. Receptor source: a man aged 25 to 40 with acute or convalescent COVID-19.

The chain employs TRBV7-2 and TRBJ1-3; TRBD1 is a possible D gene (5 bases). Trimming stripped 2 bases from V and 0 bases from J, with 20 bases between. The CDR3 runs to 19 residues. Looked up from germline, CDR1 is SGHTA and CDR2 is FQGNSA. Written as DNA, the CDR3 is TGTGCCAGCAGCTTATTTGGGGAGGGCAGGGATGACTCTGGAAACACCATATATTTT. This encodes CASSLFGEGRDDSGNTIYF.

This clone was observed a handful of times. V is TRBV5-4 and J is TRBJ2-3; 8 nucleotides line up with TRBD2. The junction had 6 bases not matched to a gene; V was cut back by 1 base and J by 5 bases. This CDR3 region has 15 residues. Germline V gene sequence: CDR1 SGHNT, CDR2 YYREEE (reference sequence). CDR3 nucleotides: TGTGCCAGCAGCTTGAGGCTAGCGGGTCTAGATACGCAGTATTTT. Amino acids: CASSLRLAGLDTQYF.

The CDR3 region has the DNA TGCGCCAGCAGTGAGGGCCGGATCCGGGACTGGCTGCAAGAGACCCAGTACTTC. This codes for CASSEGRIRDWLQETQYF. The chain combines TRBV10-1 with TRBJ2-5; tentative D call: TRBD2 (6 bases). The CDR3 sequence is 18 residues long. Trimming removed 2 bases at V and 2 bases at J, with 21 bases between. Germline CDR1 WNHNN, CDR2 SYGVQD (reference sequence).

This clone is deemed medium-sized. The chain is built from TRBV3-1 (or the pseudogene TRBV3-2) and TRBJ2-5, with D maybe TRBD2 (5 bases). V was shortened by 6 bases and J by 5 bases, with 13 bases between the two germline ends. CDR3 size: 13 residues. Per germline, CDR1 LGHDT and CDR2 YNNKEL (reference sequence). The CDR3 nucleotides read TGTGCCAGCAGGGACTCTTTTTGGGAGACCCAGTACTTC. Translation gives CASRDSFWETQYF.

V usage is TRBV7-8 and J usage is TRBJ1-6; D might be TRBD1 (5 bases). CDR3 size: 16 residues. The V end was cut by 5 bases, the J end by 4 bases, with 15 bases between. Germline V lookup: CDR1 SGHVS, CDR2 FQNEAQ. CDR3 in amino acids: CASSQGAGMYNSPLHF. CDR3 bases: TGTGCCAGCAGCCAAGGGGCGGGGATGTATAATTCACCCCTCCACTTT.

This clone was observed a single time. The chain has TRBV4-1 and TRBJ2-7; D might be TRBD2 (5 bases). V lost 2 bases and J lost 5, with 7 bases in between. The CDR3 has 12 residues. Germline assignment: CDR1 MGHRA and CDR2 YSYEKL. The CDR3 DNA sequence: TGCGCCAGCAGCCAACGAGGGAACGAGCAGTACTTC. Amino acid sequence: CASSQRGNEQYF.